Below are 22 T cell receptor beta chains sequenced from a single sample in a study of shared clonotypes between healthy human individuals. Here immunoSEQ multiplex PCR was the method, and the copy in TCRdb shows in-frame clones only, minus some. The table shows 400,000 to 500,000 clones, with about 80% occurring only once. Sequencing input: PBMCs. The receptor source for this set is a middle-aged woman in good health. Some clones in this sample may be carry-over from other donors' samples.

The CDR3 loop is CASSENRGANTIYF. CDR3 DNA: TGTGCCAGCAGTGAAAACCGGGGAGCGAACACCATATATTTT. The chain couples TRBV6-1 to TRBJ1-3; D not resolved. This CDR3 comprises 14 residues. The germline CDR1 and CDR2 sequences are MNHNS and SASEGT. Trimming left V 2 bases short and J 7 bases short, with 12 bases between.

V is TRBV18 and J is TRBJ2-3; a weak D match, TRBD1 (5 bases). The V end lost 4 bases, the J end lost 2 bases, and 13 bases lay between the germline ends. Germline CDR1 reads KGHSH; CDR2 reads LQKENI. This CDR3 comprises 15 residues. CDR3: CASSRRQSLTDTQYF. The CDR3 DNA reads TGTGCCAGCTCACGCAGACAGTCCCTCACAGATACGCAGTATTTT.

The chain is built from TRBV5-1 and TRBJ1-2; D unclear. The germline V and J ends were trimmed by 4 bases and 2 bases, with 9 bases remaining between them. This CDR3 has 13 residues. CDR1 and CDR2 from the germline V gene are SGHRS and YFSETQ. The CDR3 nucleotides are TGCGCCAGCAGCCTTGGCGAGAACTATGGCTACACCTTC. Its protein product is CASSLGENYGYTF.

The chain combines TRBV7-7 with TRBJ2-2, with TRBD1 matching 10 bases. The CDR3 extends over 15 amino acids. Germline CDR1 and CDR2: SSHAT and FNYEAQ (reference sequence). CDR3 sequence (DNA): TGTGCTCGGAGACAGGGGGCCCCGAACACCGGGGAGCTGTTTTTT. Its translation: CARRQGAPNTGELFF. The full variable domain, rest sourced from reference TRBV7-7 and TRBJ2-2, is GAGVSQSPRYKVTKRGQDVTLRCDPISSHATLYWYQQALGQGPEFLTYFNYEAQPDKSGLPSDRFSAERPEGSISTLTIQRTEQRDSAMYRCARRQGAPNTGELFFGEGSRLTVL.

This clone was picked up one time. This rearrangement joins TRBV15 to TRBJ2-7; no reliable D call. Germline V gives CDR1 LNHNV, CDR2 YYDKDF (reference sequence). Trimming stripped 1 base from V and 6 bases from J, with 4 bases between. The CDR3 covers 11 residues. Here the CDR3 reads CATSRGREQYF. The CDR3 DNA sequence: TGTGCCACCAGCAGAGGTCGCGAGCAGTACTTC.

This chain joins TRBV5-4 and TRBJ1-2; the D is unclear. This CDR3 spans 15 amino acids. The ends were cut back, 7 bases at V and 7 bases at J, with 23 bases in the middle. Germline CDR1 and CDR2: SGHNT and YYREEE (reference sequence). CDR3 amino acids: CASSPYRSVSGGYTF. CDR3 DNA: TGTGCCAGCTCACCATATAGGTCGGTGTCTGGTGGCTACACCTTC.

The J gene is TRBJ2-5, the V gene TRBV21-1; the listed D gene, TRBD2, was not tested against the DNA. TRBV21-1 counts as a pseudogene. CDR3 length: 15 amino acids. The DNA of the CDR3 is TGTGCCAGCAGCAACCTAGCGGACCACCGAGAGACCCAGTACTTC. Translation: CASSNLADHRETQYF.

The V call is TRBV6-5, the J call TRBJ2-2; possibly TRBD1 for D (6 bases). There are 15 residues in the CDR3. V shed 6 bases and J shed 2 bases, with 13 bases lying between them. Germline-derived CDR1 and CDR2 are MNHEY and SVGAGI. The CDR3 here is CASSRTGINTGELFF. The CDR3 bases are TGTGCCAGCAGCCGAACAGGGATAAACACCGGGGAGCTGTTTTTT.

The J gene is TRBJ2-7, the V gene TRBV29-1; 7 positions match TRBD2. Germline CDR1 and CDR2: SQVTM and ANQGSEA. V dropped 5 bases and J dropped 0; count of bases not matched to a gene: 13. This CDR3 contains 16 residues. The DNA of the CDR3 is TGCAGCGTTTTGGGGGGGAGGGGACGTAACTCCTACGAGCAGTACTTC. This translates into CSVLGGRGRNSYEQYF.

The chain's CDR3 is CASSIATSTGIGYGYTF. As DNA, the CDR3 is TGTGCCAGTAGTATCGCAACTTCCACAGGGATTGGCTATGGCTACACCTTC. This chain connects TRBV19 to TRBJ1-2; weak D call: TRBD1 (6 bases). The V end was cut by 3 bases, the J end by 4 bases, with 21 bases between. CDR3 length: 17 residues. CDR1 and CDR2 (germline): LNHDA, SQIVND (reference sequence).

The chain uses TRBV4-1 and TRBJ2-7; 9 bases align to TRBD2. The CDR3 is 15 residues long. The V segment lost 2 bases and the J segment 3 bases; nucleotides outside the gene matches: 5. The germline gives CDR1 MGHRA, CDR2 YSYEKL. The CDR3 nucleotides read TGCGCCAGCAGCCAATTAGCGGGAGTTGACTACGAGCAGTACTTC. Its protein is CASSQLAGVDYEQYF.

The count of this clone is one. The chain joins TRBV14 to TRBJ2-7, with 8 bases identical to TRBD1. V dropped 4 bases and J dropped 0; count of bases not matched to a gene: 2. Looked up from germline, CDR1 is SGHDN and CDR2 is FVKESK. This CDR3 has 14 residues. The CDR3, as DNA: TGTGCCAGCAGCCGGACAGGGAGCTCCTACGAGCAGTACTTC. Translation gives CASSRTGSSYEQYF.

The chain couples TRBV10-3 to TRBJ2-4; 8 nucleotides align to TRBD2. Germline V gene data show CDR1 as ENHRY and CDR2 as SYGVKD. CDR3 length equals 17 residues. With 4 bases clipped from V and 2 bases from J, the junction kept 10 bases outside the gene matches. The CDR3 coding sequence is TGTGCCATCAGTGGGTCGAGCGGGAGTGTTTCCAAAAACATTCAGTACTTC. It encodes CAISGSSGSVSKNIQYF.

This clone was recorded once. This CDR3 reads CASSQDGGGIGGIQYF. In nucleotides, the CDR3 is TGCGCCAGCAGCCAAGATGGGGGGGGAATCGGCGGCATTCAGTACTTC. The chain recombines TRBV4-3 with TRBJ2-4, with 7 bases lining up with TRBD2. J gave up 9 bases and V 0 bases, and 11 bases lay outside the gene matches. Germline-derived CDR1 and CDR2 are LGHNA and YSLEER. The CDR3 runs 16 residues.

The chain combines TRBV27 with TRBJ2-7, with D hard to call. The CDR3 runs to 11 residues. Trimming shortened V by 7 bases and J by 3 bases, and 7 bases separated the two germline ends. Germline-derived CDR1 and CDR2 are MNHEY and SMNVEV (reference sequence). The CDR3 loop reads CASTFLYEQYF. The CDR3 DNA reads as TGTGCCAGCACCTTCCTCTACGAGCAGTACTTC.

The rearrangement uses TRBV4-2 and TRBJ2-1, with TRBD2 matching over 14 bases. This CDR3 spans 20 amino acids. The junction had 20 bases not matched to a gene; V was cut back by 5 bases and J by 8 bases. CDR1 LGHNA and CDR2 YNFKEQ come from the germline V gene. The CDR3: CASSSTWGLAGEGGADEQFF. CDR3 bases: TGTGCCAGCAGCTCCACGTGGGGACTAGCGGGAGAAGGTGGGGCGGATGAGCAGTTCTTC.

J is TRBJ2-3 and V is TRBV11-2, with 10 positions matching TRBD2. The CDR3 runs to 18 residues. Per the germline V gene, CDR1 is SGHAT and CDR2 is FQNNGV. V was pared by 4 bases and J by 4 bases, with 14 bases of the junction left unmatched. DNA of the CDR3: TGTGCCAGCAGCTCACCCGGTCCACTAGCGGGATTGGCAGATACGCAGTATTTT. The encoded protein is CASSSPGPLAGLADTQYF.

The rearrangement uses TRBV28 and TRBJ2-6; D not resolved. The CDR3 runs to 15 residues. CDR1 MDHEN and CDR2 SYDVKM come from the germline V gene. V was cut by 7 bases and J by 3 bases, with 13 bases left in between. CDR3 in amino acids: CASNQVGVGANVLTF. The CDR3 region has the DNA TGTGCCAGCAATCAGGTTGGGGTTGGGGCCAACGTCCTGACTTTC.

The chain recombines TRBV28 with TRBJ2-1, with a tentative D call TRBD2 (6 bases). In germline, CDR1 is MDHEN, CDR2 SYDVKM. Trimming took 7 bases from V and 0 from J, leaving 13 bases between them. The CDR3 is 15 residues long. For the CDR3, the DNA is TGTGCCAGCAAGGTAGGAGGGAGCTCCTACAATGAGCAGTTCTTC. Amino acid sequence: CASKVGGSSYNEQFF.

V gene TRBV7-9 combines with J gene TRBJ2-5; 13 bases line up with TRBD2. The trim removed 0 bases at V and 1 base at J, leaving 2 bases unmatched. This CDR3 contains 17 residues. The germline gives CDR1 SEHNR, CDR2 FQNEAQ (reference sequence). CDR3 bases: TGTGCCAGCAGCTTAGCCACTAGCGGGAGGGGCCAAGAGACCCAGTACTTC. Translation: CASSLATSGRGQETQYF.

The V gene is TRBV6-6, the J gene TRBJ2-2; TRBD2 matches 8 bases. The V segment lost 4 bases and the J segment 5 bases; nucleotides outside the gene matches: 9. The germline CDR1 and CDR2 sequences are MNHNY and SVGAGI (reference sequence). The CDR3 is 16 amino acids. Written as DNA, the CDR3 is TGTGCCAGCAGTTTCCCCCTTGCGGGAGGAACCGGGGAGCTGTTTTTT. It translates to CASSFPLAGGTGELFF.

The chain combines TRBV5-6 with TRBJ2-1, with TRBD2 identical over 10 bases. The CDR3 extends over 16 amino acids. In germline, CDR1 is SGHDT, CDR2 YYEEEE. J gave up 8 bases and V 1 base, and 9 bases lay outside the gene matches. This chain's CDR3 is CASSLSRLAGADEQFF. The CDR3 nucleotides read TGTGCCAGCAGCTTGTCTCGGCTAGCGGGAGCCGATGAGCAGTTCTTC.